The 26 T cell receptor beta chains below were found in one sample sequenced in a study of blood T cell repertoires in COVID-19. The table came from immunoSEQ multiplex PCR; TCRdb's copy has only in-frame clones and leaves some out. The sample gives 200,000 to 250,000 clones, 90% of which show up once; around 16% is in the top ten. What was sequenced was PBMCs or T cells enriched from blood (not recorded which). These receptors were taken from a man aged 25-45 years who had been exposed to COVID-19.

This clone appeared a few times. This sample includes further DNA sequences coding for the same CDR3. The chain carries TRBV29-1 and TRBJ2-7; D may be TRBD2 (7 bases). Germline CDR1 reads SQVTM; CDR2 reads ANQGSEA. Trimming shortened V by 6 bases and J by 5 bases, and 11 bases separated the two germline ends. The CDR3 runs 11 residues. The CDR3 sequence is CSVGGGDEQYF. The CDR3 DNA follows: TGCAGCGTCGGAGGGGGGGACGAGCAGTACTTC.

This clone occurred a few times. The rearrangement joins TRBV15 to TRBJ2-5, with TRBD1 identical over 10 bases. Germline V CDR1 and CDR2: LNHNV, YYDKDF (reference sequence). The CDR3 totals 15 residues. Trimming at V came to 3 bases and at J to 3 bases, leaving 4 bases not matched to a gene. CDR3 bases: TGTGCCACCAGCAGCCGGACAGGGGGGAAAGAGACCCAGTACTTC. This gives the protein CATSSRTGGKETQYF.

The rearrangement uses TRBV2 and TRBJ2-1, with a weak D call TRBD2 (5 bases). This CDR3 is 12 amino acids long. V was pared by 4 bases and J by 15 bases, with 16 bases between. The germline V gene encodes CDR1 SNHLY and CDR2 FYNNEI. CDR3 DNA: TGTGCCAGCAGTGTGGAGGCTCCGACACGGTTCTTC. Translating it yields CASSVEAPTRFF. The full variable domain, with the rest looked up from reference TRBV2 and TRBJ2-1, is EPEVTQTPSHQVTQMGQEVILRCVPISNHLYFYWYRQILGQKVEFLVSFYNNEISEKSEIFDDQFSVERPDGSNFTLKIRSTKLEDSAMYFCASSVEAPTRFFGPGTRLTVL.

The rearrangement uses TRBV7-9 and TRBJ1-1; no reliable D call. Per germline, CDR1 SEHNR and CDR2 FQNEAQ (reference sequence). Trimming cost V 11 bases and J 3 bases, with 13 bases left between them. The CDR3 runs 12 residues. CDR3 loop: CAVIQVYTEAFF. CDR3 in DNA: TGTGCCGTCATTCAGGTCTACACTGAAGCTTTCTTT.

The chain uses TRBV13 and TRBJ2-3, with 8 bases identical to TRBD2. CDR3 size: 14 residues. Germline CDR1 PRHDT, CDR2 FYEKMQ (reference sequence). The V gene end was trimmed by 5 bases and the J gene end by 6 bases; junction bases not matched to a gene: 7. CDR3 sequence: CASSLSGGPDTQYF. For the CDR3, the DNA is TGTGCCAGCAGCCTCAGCGGGGGACCGGATACGCAGTATTTT.

In nucleotides, the CDR3 is TGTGCCAGCAGCCCAGGTTGGGAGACCCAGTACTTC. Translation: CASSPGWETQYF. The V and J genes are TRBV7-9 and TRBJ2-5; D is unresolved. The CDR3 has 12 amino acids. V dropped 5 bases and J dropped 5 bases, with 9 bases sitting between them. From germline, CDR1 is SEHNR and CDR2 FQNEAQ (reference sequence).

The gene calls are TRBV11-3 and TRBJ1-3; unclear D gene. V was cut by 2 bases and J by 5 bases, with 10 bases left in between. CDR3 length equals 14 residues. Per germline, CDR1 SGHNT and CDR2 YENEEA. In nucleotides, the CDR3 is TGTGCCAGCAGCTTAAGCGCAGAACGAAACACCATATATTTT. Protein sequence: CASSLSAERNTIYF.

In its sample, this clone was seen once. This chain connects TRBV3-1 (or the pseudogene TRBV3-2) to TRBJ1-1; D is unresolved. Germline V gene lookup returns CDR1 LGHDT and CDR2 YNNKEL (reference sequence). The V and J ends lost 7 bases and 5 bases respectively, with 14 bases between them. There are 13 residues in the CDR3. The CDR3 nucleotides are TGTGCCAGCAACGGAGCTTCGGGGACTGAAGCTTTCTTT. This codes for CASNGASGTEAFF.

This clone was seen a single time. This sequence joins TRBV9 and TRBJ2-3; 11 nucleotides line up with TRBD2. This CDR3 is 16 amino acids long. V lost 4 bases and J lost 4; bases outside the gene matches: 8. Germline V gene lookup returns CDR1 SGDLS and CDR2 YYNGEE. The CDR3 DNA reads as TGTGCCAGCAGCCCTTCCCTTAGCGGGGGGGCAGATACGCAGTATTTT. Encoded protein: CASSPSLSGGADTQYF.

V gene TRBV5-1 combines with J gene TRBJ1-4; D remains ambiguous. Trimming pared 5 bases from V and 8 bases from J, leaving 13 bases between. This CDR3 spans 13 amino acids. Germline V gene sequence: CDR1 SGHRS, CDR2 YFSETQ. CDR3 sequence: CASREDIREKLFF. DNA for the CDR3: TGCGCCAGCAGAGAAGACATTCGGGAAAAACTGTTTTTT.

The chain is built from TRBV27 and TRBJ2-7, with 8 positions matching TRBD2. The CDR3 extends over 14 amino acids. Per germline, CDR1 MNHEY and CDR2 SMNVEV (reference sequence). Trimming cost V 2 bases and J 3 bases; bases outside gene matches: 3. CDR3 region: CASSLDRGGYEQYF. CDR3 in DNA: TGTGCCAGCAGTTTAGATCGGGGGGGCTACGAGCAGTACTTC.

This clone was picked up one time. J is TRBJ2-7 and V is TRBV4-2, with a tentative D call TRBD2 (5 bases). This CDR3 comprises 14 residues. The germline gives CDR1 LGHNA, CDR2 YNFKEQ. The V end was cut by 0 bases, the J end by 7 bases, with 13 bases between. In DNA, the CDR3 is TGTGCCAGCAGCCAAGATGGGCGGGTGGGAGAGCAGTACTTC. Its translation is CASSQDGRVGEQYF.

The chain combines TRBV19 with TRBJ1-2; 7 nucleotides match TRBD1. CDR3 length: 14 residues. The ends lost 8 bases at V and 3 bases at J; junction bases unmatched: 9. Germline V gene lookup returns CDR1 LNHDA and CDR2 SQIVND (reference sequence). The CDR3 sequence is CASQKGAGDYGYTF. DNA for the CDR3: TGTGCCAGTCAAAAGGGGGCGGGTGACTATGGCTACACCTTC.

This clone was observed once. This sequence joins TRBV27 and TRBJ1-5, with D hard to call. The CDR3 is made up of 15 amino acids. The V and J ends lost 6 bases and 3 bases respectively, with 15 bases between them. Germline V gives CDR1 MNHEY, CDR2 SMNVEV (reference sequence). This chain's CDR3 is CASSMGGNPNQPQHF. CDR3 sequence (DNA): TGTGCCAGCAGCATGGGAGGGAACCCCAATCAGCCCCAGCATTTT.

The chain couples TRBV14 to TRBJ2-2, with 7 bases fitting TRBD1. J was trimmed by 4 bases and V by 5 bases; bases with no gene match: 4. This CDR3 spans 14 amino acids. Germline V gene lookup returns CDR1 SGHDN and CDR2 FVKESK. CDR3: CASSNSGGTGELFF. DNA for the CDR3: TGTGCCAGCAGCAACTCAGGGGGCACCGGGGAGCTGTTTTTT.

V is TRBV2 and J is TRBJ1-5, with 10 nucleotides matching TRBD1. The V segment lost 6 bases and the J segment 7 bases; nucleotides outside the gene matches: 12. CDR1 SNHLY and CDR2 FYNNEI come from the germline V gene. The CDR3 covers 16 residues. In DNA, the CDR3 is TGTGCCAGCAGAGGAGGTAGTCGGACAGGGGGGCAGCCCCAGCATTTT. It specifies CASRGGSRTGGQPQHF.

CDR3 nucleotides: TGCGCCAGCAGCCGGGACAGGCTCTCTGGAAACACCATATATTTT. The encoded protein is CASSRDRLSGNTIYF. The chain uses TRBV5-1 and TRBJ1-3, with 8 positions matching TRBD1. Germline V CDR1 and CDR2: SGHRS, YFSETQ. V trimming: 4 bases; J trimming: 0 bases; junction bases outside the gene matches: 3. There are 15 residues in the CDR3.

This chain uses TRBV3-1 (or the pseudogene TRBV3-2) with TRBJ2-6, with D perhaps matching TRBD2 (6 bases). The CDR3 runs 23 residues. The ends were cut back, 4 bases at V and 1 base at J, with 32 bases in the middle. Germline lookup yields CDR1 LGHDT and CDR2 YNNKEL (reference sequence). CDR3 in amino acids: CASSPTTGTGRSPGWSGANVLTF. The CDR3 DNA reads TGTGCCAGCAGCCCAACCACCGGGACTGGACGCTCTCCCGGGTGGTCTGGGGCCAACGTCCTGACTTTC.

This clone was found once. V gene TRBV27 combines with J gene TRBJ2-2; TRBD1 matches 8 bases. The germline gives CDR1 MNHEY, CDR2 SMNVEV (reference sequence). CDR3 size: 16 residues. After removal of 2 bases from V and 4 bases from J, the junction contained 6 bases not matched to a gene. The CDR3 protein is CASSLQQGVRTGELFF. CDR3 coding DNA: TGTGCCAGCAGTTTACAACAGGGGGTGCGCACCGGGGAGCTGTTTTTT.

The V and J genes are TRBV7-2 and TRBJ2-7; D may be TRBD1 (6 bases). This CDR3 region has 14 residues. CDR1 is SGHTA, CDR2 FQGNSA, per germline. V lost 5 bases to trimming and J lost 2 bases, with 13 bases between them. The CDR3 coding sequence is TGTGCCAGCAGCATCACCGCAGGGGCCTACGAGCAGTACTTC. The encoded protein is CASSITAGAYEQYF.

The genes are TRBV11-2 and TRBJ2-2; the D is unclear. The CDR3 runs to 14 residues. V gave up 8 bases and J gave up 1 base, with 11 bases separating them. Germline CDR1 reads SGHAT; CDR2 reads FQNNGV. CDR3 sequence reads: CASGPFLNTGELFF. The CDR3 coding sequence is TGTGCCAGCGGGCCTTTTCTGAACACCGGGGAGCTGTTTTTT.

This sequence joins TRBV7-6 and TRBJ2-5, with 7 bases matching TRBD1. Unmatched junction bases numbered 5, after V lost 5 bases and J lost 2 bases. The germline V gene has CDR1 SGHVS and CDR2 FNYEAQ. This CDR3 region has 14 residues. DNA of the CDR3: TGTGCCAGCAGCCCACGGGACAGACAAGAGACCCAGTACTTC. Its protein is CASSPRDRQETQYF.

The chain is built from TRBV4-2 and TRBJ2-1; D possibly corresponds to TRBD2 (6 bases). V shed 2 bases and J shed 5 bases, with 16 bases lying between them. This CDR3 spans 16 amino acids. Looked up from germline, CDR1 is LGHNA and CDR2 is YNFKEQ. The CDR3 sequence is CASSQKDYREDNEQFF. The CDR3 DNA follows: TGTGCCAGCAGCCAAAAGGACTACCGCGAAGACAATGAGCAGTTCTTC.

The chain links TRBV7-9 to TRBJ2-5, with TRBD1 identical over 9 bases. The CDR3 is made up of 15 amino acids. With 7 bases clipped from V and 5 bases from J, the junction kept 11 bases outside the gene matches. The germline gives CDR1 SEHNR, CDR2 FQNEAQ (reference sequence). CDR3 bases: TGTGCCAGCAACCGACCGACAGGGGGAAGGGAGACCCAGTACTTC. This translates into CASNRPTGGRETQYF.

The chain combines TRBV25-1 with TRBJ2-3; 7 nucleotides line up with TRBD2. Germline-derived CDR1 and CDR2 are MGHDK and SYGVNS. There are 14 residues in the CDR3. J was trimmed by 6 bases and V by 8 bases; bases with no gene match: 11. As DNA, the CDR3 is TGTGCCAGCCAACCCTACGGGAGGCGGGATACGCAGTATTTT. Its protein product is CASQPYGRRDTQYF.

The J gene is TRBJ1-4, the V gene TRBV2; 10 bases fit TRBD1. J gave up 7 bases and V 8 bases, and 7 bases lay outside the gene matches. Germline CDR1 SNHLY, CDR2 FYNNEI. The CDR3 is made up of 14 amino acids. The CDR3 reads CASLGTGVGEKLFF. CDR3 DNA: TGTGCCAGCCTCGGGACAGGGGTCGGTGAAAAACTGTTTTTT.